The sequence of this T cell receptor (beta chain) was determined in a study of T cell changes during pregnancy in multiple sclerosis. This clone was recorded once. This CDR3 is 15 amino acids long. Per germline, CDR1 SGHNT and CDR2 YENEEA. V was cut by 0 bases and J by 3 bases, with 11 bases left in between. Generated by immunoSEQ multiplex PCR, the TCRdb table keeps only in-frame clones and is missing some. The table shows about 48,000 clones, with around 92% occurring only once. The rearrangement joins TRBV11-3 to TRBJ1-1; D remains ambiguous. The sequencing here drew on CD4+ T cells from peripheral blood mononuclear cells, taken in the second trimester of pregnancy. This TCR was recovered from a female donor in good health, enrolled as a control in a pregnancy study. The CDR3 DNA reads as TGTGCCAGCAGCTTAGATCCAGGAGGATACACTGAAGCTTTCTTT. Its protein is CASSLDPGGYTEAFF.